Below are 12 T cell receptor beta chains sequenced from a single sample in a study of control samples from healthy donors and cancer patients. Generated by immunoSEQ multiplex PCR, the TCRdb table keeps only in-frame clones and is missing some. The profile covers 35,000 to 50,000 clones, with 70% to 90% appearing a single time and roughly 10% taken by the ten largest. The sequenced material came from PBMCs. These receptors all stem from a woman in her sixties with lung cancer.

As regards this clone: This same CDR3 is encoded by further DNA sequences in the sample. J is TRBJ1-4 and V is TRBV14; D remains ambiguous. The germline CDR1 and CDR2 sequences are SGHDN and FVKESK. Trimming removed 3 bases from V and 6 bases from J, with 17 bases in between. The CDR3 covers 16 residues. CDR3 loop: CASSQLSGRGDEKLFF. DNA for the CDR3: TGTGCCAGCAGCCAGCTCAGCGGACGCGGAGATGAAAAACTGTTTTTT.

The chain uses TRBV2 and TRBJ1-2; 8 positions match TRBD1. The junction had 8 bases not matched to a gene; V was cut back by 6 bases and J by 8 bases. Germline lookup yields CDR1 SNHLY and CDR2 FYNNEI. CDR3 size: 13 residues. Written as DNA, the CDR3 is TGTGCCAGCAGCCCCGGACAGGGTGGGGGCTACACCTTC. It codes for CASSPGQGGGYTF.

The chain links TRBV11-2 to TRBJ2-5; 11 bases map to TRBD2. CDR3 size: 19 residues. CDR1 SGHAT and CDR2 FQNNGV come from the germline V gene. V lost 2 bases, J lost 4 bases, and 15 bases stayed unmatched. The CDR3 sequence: CASSLFGWLRLAGTETQYF. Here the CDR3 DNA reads TGTGCCAGCAGCTTATTTGGATGGCTTAGACTAGCGGGAACAGAGACCCAGTACTTC.

CDR3 sequence reads: CASSQSMSEAFF. CDR3 in DNA: TGTGCCAGCAGCCAGTCGATGTCTGAAGCTTTCTTT. The chain links TRBV5-4 to TRBJ1-1; D gene ambiguous. The CDR3 runs 12 residues. Germline loops: CDR1 SGHNT, CDR2 YYREEE (reference sequence). Trimming pared 4 bases from V and 6 bases from J, leaving 10 bases between.

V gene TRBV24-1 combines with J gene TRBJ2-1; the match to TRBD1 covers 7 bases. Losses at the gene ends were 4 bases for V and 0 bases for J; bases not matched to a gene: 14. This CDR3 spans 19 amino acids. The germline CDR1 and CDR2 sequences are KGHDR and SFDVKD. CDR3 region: CATSEPERGPESSYNEQFF. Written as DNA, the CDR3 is TGTGCCACCAGTGAACCGGAGAGGGGGCCCGAAAGCTCCTACAATGAGCAGTTCTTC.

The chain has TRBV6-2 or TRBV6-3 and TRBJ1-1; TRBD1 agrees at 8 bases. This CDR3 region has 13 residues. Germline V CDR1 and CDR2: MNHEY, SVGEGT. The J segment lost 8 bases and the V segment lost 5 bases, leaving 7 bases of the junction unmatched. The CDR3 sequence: CASSQQGEREAFF. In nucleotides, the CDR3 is TGTGCCAGCAGTCAACAGGGGGAAAGGGAAGCTTTCTTT.

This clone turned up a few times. CDR3 region: CASSLWSVWDEQFF. Here the CDR3 DNA reads TGTGCCAGCAGCTTATGGAGCGTTTGGGATGAGCAGTTCTTC. The genes are TRBV7-9 and TRBJ2-1, with unresolved D. This CDR3 comprises 14 residues. V was clipped by 2 bases and J by 8 bases, with 13 bases between them. In germline, CDR1 is SEHNR, CDR2 FQNEAQ (reference sequence).

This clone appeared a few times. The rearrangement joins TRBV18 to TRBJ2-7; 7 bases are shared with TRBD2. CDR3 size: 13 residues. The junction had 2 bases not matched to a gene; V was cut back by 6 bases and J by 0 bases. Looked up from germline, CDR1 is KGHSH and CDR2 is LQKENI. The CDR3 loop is CASSGGSSYEQYF. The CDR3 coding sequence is TGTGCCAGCTCGGGGGGGAGCTCCTACGAGCAGTACTTC.

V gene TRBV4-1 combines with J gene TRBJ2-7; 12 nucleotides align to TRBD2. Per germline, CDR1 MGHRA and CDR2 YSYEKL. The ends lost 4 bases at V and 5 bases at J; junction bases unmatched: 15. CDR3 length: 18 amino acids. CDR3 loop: CASSLRASTSGSSHEQYF. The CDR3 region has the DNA TGCGCCAGCAGCCTCCGAGCCTCGACTAGCGGGAGTTCACACGAGCAGTACTTC.

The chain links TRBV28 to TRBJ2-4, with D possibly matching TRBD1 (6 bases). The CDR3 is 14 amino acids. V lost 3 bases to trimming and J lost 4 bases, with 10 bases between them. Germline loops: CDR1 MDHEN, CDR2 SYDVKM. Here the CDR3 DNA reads TGTGCCAGCAGTTTCCGGGACACTAAAAACATTCAGTACTTC. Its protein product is CASSFRDTKNIQYF.

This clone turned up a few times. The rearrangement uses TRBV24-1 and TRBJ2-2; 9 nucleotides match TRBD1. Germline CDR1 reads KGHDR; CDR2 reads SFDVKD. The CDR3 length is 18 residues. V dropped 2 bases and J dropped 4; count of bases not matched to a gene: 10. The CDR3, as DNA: TGTGCCACCAGTGATTCGACTCCGGGACAGGGAGGCACCGGGGAGCTGTTTTTT. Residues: CATSDSTPGQGGTGELFF.

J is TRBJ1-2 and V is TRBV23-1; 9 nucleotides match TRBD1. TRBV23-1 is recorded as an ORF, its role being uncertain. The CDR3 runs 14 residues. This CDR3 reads CPTSQQGANYGYTF. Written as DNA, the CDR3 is TGCCCCACCAGTCAACAGGGGGCCAACTATGGCTACACCTTC.